The source of this T cell receptor (beta chain) is a study of blood T cell repertoires in COVID-19. On the study more broadly: The samples span acute and convalescent COVID-19 from the United States, Italy and Spain. Sample material is recorded as cDNA or gDNA derived from T cells, B-cell-depleted T cells, or PBMCs.

V lost 4 bases and J lost 3; bases outside the gene matches: 7. CDR3 length: 15 residues. CDR1 MNHEY and CDR2 SVGEGT come from the germline V gene. Recruited during active infection, patients (from Seattle) were subsequently followed longitudinally. Under the authors' procedure: Cell counts per sample came from amplifying reference gene primers. Profiling relied on immunoSEQ multiplex PCR, and the TCRdb table lists in-frame clones only, not all of them. That table furnishes V, J and clone size, whereas the DNA furnished D and trimming. Found here are 310,000 or so clones, roughly 86% of them singletons; the top ten hold approximately 9.9%.

Material for sequencing was peripheral blood. The genes are TRBV6-2 or TRBV6-3 and TRBJ2-3; 7 bases are a match to TRBD2. This receptor was taken from a man aged 25-40 years with COVID-19, enrolled during active disease. CDR3: CASSLMRGRTDTQYF. Here the CDR3 DNA reads TGTGCCAGCAGTTTAATGCGGGGGAGGACAGATACGCAGTATTTT.